This TCR beta chain is drawn from a study of metastatic and nonmetastatic thyroid tumors. Germline lookup yields CDR1 KGHDR and CDR2 SFDVKD. V was shortened by 1 base and J by 2 bases, with 11 bases between the two germline ends. The CDR3 spans 16 residues. No treatment of any kind had been given to any patient before thyroid surgery. TCRdb reprocessed the PCR reads via MiXCR. The sample consists of around 29,000 clones, 20% to 25% of them appearing once. Ten or more counts support this clone. What was sequenced was blood. The TCR was taken from a female donor with papillary thyroid cancer or a benign thyroid nodule (not recorded which). Some clones in this sample may be carry-over from other donors' samples. The chain has TRBV24-1 and TRBJ1-5, with D possibly TRBD1 on 6 matching bases. CDR3 residues: CATSDFRTAGNQPQHF. The CDR3 nucleotides read TGTGCCACCAGTGATTTTAGGACAGCCGGCAATCAGCCCCAGCATTTT.